This T cell receptor beta chain appears in the sequencing data of a study of identical twins. There are a few counts of this clonotype. Its matching antigen is unknown. TCRdb redid the calling of the 5' RACE reads with MiXCR, one entry per CDR3 protein. The data show 600,000 to 700,000 distinct CDR3 sequences, with less than 25% seen just once and over 4% held by the top ten. Regarding the study as a whole: Models predicted less out-of-frame TCR alpha sharing in monozygotic twins than was found.

The J segment lost 7 bases and the V segment lost 4 bases, leaving 16 bases of the junction unmatched. CDR3 length: 15 amino acids. Germline V CDR1 and CDR2: SQVTM, ANQGSEA. These data also featured in a second study, about T cells expressing NK-cell markers. From that report: Each TCR beta repertoire originated in sorted T cells that were CD3+CD56+NKG2C+, CD3+CD56+NKG2C- or CD3+CD56-NKG2C+.

Sequenced: PBMCs. The chain employs TRBV29-1 and TRBJ2-7; TRBD2 aligns across 7 bases. This clonotype was sampled from a woman aged 18-29 years in good health. The CDR3 spells CSVVRRAGVVGEQYF. The DNA for the CDR3 is TGCAGCGTTGTGAGGAGGGCGGGAGTAGTGGGAGAGCAGTACTTC.